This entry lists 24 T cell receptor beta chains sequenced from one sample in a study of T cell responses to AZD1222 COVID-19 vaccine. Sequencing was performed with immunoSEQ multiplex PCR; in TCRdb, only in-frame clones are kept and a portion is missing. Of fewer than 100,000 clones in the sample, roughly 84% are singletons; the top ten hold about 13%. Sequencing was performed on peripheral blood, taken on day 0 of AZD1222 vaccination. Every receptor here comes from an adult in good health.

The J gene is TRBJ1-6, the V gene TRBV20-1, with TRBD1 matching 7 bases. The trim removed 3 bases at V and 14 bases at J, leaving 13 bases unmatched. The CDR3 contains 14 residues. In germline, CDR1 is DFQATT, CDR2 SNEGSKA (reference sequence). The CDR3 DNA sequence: TGCAGTGCTAGTTTCGGGACAGAGGGGATGTCCCTCCACTTT. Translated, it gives CSASFGTEGMSLHF.

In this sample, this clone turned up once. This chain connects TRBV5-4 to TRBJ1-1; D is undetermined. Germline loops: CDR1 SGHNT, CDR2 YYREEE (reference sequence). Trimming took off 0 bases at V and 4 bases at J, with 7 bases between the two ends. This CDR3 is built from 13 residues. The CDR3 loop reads CASSLEAFTEAFF. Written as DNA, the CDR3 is TGTGCCAGCAGCTTGGAAGCGTTCACTGAAGCTTTCTTT.

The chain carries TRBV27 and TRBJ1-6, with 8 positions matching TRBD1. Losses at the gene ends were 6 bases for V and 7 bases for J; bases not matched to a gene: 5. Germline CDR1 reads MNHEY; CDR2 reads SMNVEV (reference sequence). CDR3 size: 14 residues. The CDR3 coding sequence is TGTGCCAGCAGCGGACAGGGAGGGAATTCACCCCTCCACTTT. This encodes CASSGQGGNSPLHF.

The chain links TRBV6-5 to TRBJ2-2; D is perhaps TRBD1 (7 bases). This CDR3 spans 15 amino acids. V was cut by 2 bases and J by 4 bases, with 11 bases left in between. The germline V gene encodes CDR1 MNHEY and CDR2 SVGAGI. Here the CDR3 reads CASSYNRGGTGELFF. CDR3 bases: TGTGCCAGCAGTTACAACAGGGGAGGCACCGGGGAGCTGTTTTTT.

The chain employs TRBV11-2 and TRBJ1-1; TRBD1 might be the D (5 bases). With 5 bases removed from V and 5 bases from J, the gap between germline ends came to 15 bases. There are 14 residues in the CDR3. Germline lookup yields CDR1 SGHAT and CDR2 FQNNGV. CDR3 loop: CASSPGRVGTEAFF. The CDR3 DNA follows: TGTGCCAGCAGCCCCGGCAGGGTTGGTACTGAAGCTTTCTTT.

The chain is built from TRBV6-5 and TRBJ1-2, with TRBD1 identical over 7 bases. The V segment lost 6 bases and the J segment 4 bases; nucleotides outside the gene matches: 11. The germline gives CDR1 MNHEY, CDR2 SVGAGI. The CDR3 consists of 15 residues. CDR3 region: CASRRPPDRTYGYTF. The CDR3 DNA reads TGTGCCAGCAGGAGGCCTCCGGACAGGACCTATGGCTACACCTTC.

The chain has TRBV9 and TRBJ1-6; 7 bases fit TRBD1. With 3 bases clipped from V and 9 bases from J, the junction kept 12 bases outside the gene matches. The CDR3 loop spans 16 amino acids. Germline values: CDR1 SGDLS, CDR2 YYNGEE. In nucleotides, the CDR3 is TGTGCCAGCAGCGCGACAGGGTTTTCTTCTGGTTCACCCCTCCACTTT. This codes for CASSATGFSSGSPLHF.

The chain's CDR3 is CASSPGAGLSYEQYF. DNA of the CDR3: TGTGCCAGCTCACCAGGGGCGGGACTCAGCTACGAGCAGTACTTC. This chain uses TRBV18 with TRBJ2-7, with D perhaps TRBD2 (6 bases). This CDR3 contains 15 residues. CDR1 KGHSH and CDR2 LQKENI come from the germline V gene. Trimming cost V 2 bases and J 3 bases, with 14 bases left between them. Full variable domain (missing parts from reference TRBV18 and TRBJ2-7): NAGVMQNPRHLVRRRGQEARLRCSPMKGHSHVYWYRQLPEEGLKFMVYLQKENIIDESGMPKERFSAEFPKEGPSILRIQQVVRGDSAAYFCASSPGAGLSYEQYFGPGTRLTVT.

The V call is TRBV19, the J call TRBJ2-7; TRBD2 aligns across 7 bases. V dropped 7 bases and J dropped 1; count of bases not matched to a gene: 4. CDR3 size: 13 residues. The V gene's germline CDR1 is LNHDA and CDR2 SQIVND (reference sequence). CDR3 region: CASTPAGSYEQYF. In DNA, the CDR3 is TGTGCCAGTACACCAGCGGGGTCCTACGAGCAGTACTTC. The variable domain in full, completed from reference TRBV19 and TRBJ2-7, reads DGGITQSPKYLFRKEGQNVTLSCEQNLNHDAMYWYRQDPGQGLRLIYYSQIVNDFQKGDIAEGYSVSREKKESFPLTVTSAQKNPTAFYLCASTPAGSYEQYFGPGTRLTVT.

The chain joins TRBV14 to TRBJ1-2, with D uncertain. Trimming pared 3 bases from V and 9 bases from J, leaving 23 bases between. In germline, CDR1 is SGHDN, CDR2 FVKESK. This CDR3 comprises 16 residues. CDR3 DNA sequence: TGTGCCAGCAGCCATTCTTTGACGCGGGGTTTTTCGAGCTACACCTTC. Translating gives CASSHSLTRGFSSYTF. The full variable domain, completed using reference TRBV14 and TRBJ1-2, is EAGVTQFPSHSVIEKGQTVTLRCDPISGHDNLYWYRRVMGKEIKFLLHFVKESKQDESGMPNNRFLAERTGGTYSTLKVQPAELEDSGVYFCASSHSLTRGFSSYTFGSGTRLTVV.

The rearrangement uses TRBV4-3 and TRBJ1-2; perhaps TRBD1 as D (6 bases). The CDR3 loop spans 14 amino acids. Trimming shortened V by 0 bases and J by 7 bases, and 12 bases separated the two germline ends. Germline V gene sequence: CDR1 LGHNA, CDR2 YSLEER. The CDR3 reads CASSQDGGRGGYTF. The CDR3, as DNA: TGCGCCAGCAGCCAAGATGGAGGCAGGGGTGGCTACACCTTC.

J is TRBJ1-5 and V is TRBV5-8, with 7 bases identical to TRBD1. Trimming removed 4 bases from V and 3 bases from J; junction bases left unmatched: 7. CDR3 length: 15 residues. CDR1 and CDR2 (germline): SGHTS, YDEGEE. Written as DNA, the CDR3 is TGTGCCAGCAGCAGGGACAGCCCTAACAATCAGCCCCAGCATTTT. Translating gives CASSRDSPNNQPQHF. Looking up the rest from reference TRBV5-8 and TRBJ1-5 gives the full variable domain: EAGVTQSPTHLIKTRGQQATLRCSPISGHTSVYWYQQALGLGLQFLLWYDEGEERNRGNFPPRFSGRQFPNYSSELNVNALELEDSALYLCASSRDSPNNQPQHFGDGTRLSIL.

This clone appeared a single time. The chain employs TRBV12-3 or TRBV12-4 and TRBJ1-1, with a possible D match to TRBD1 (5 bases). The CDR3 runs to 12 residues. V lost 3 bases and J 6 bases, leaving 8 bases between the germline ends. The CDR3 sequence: CASSFVGAEAFF. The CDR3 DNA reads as TGTGCCAGCAGTTTTGTAGGGGCTGAAGCTTTCTTT.

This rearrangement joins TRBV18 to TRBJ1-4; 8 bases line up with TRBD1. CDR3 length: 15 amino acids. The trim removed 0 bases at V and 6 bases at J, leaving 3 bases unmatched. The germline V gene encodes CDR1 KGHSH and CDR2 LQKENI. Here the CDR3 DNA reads TGTGCCAGCTCACCACCGCAGGGGGCGGATGAAAAACTGTTTTTT. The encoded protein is CASSPPQGADEKLFF.

CDR3 bases: TGTGCCAGCAGTTTAGGGACAGGGGGTCAGCCCCAGCATTTT. Amino acids: CASSLGTGGQPQHF. The chain carries TRBV27 and TRBJ1-5, with 11 bases fitting TRBD1. CDR1 is MNHEY, CDR2 SMNVEV, per germline (reference sequence). Trimming at V came to 2 bases and at J to 6 bases, leaving 0 bases not matched to a gene. This CDR3 comprises 14 residues.

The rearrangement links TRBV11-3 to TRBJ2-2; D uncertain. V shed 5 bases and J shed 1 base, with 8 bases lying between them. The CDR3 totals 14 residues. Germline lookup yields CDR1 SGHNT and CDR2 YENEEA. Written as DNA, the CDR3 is TGTGCCAGCAGCCTTAACTGGAACACCGGGGAGCTGTTTTTT. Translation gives CASSLNWNTGELFF.

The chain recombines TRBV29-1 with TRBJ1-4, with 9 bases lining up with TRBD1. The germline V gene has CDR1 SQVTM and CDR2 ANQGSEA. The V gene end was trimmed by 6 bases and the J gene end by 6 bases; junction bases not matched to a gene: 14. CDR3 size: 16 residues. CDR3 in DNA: TGCAGCGTGCTTGAACGGCGGGACAGGGTTTATGAAAAACTGTTTTTT. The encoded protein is CSVLERRDRVYEKLFF.

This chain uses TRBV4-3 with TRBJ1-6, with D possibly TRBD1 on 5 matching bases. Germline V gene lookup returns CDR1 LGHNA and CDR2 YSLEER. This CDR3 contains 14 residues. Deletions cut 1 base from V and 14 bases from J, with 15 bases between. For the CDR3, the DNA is TGCGCCAGCAGCCAAGCAGTGACAGAGGCGTCCCTCCACTTT. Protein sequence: CASSQAVTEASLHF.

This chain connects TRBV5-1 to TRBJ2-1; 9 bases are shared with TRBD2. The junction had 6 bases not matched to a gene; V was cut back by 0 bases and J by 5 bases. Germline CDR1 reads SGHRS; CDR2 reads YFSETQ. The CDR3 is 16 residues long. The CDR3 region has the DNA TGCGCCAGCAGCTTGGAAGTAGGGACTAGCAACAATGAGCAGTTCTTC. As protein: CASSLEVGTSNNEQFF.

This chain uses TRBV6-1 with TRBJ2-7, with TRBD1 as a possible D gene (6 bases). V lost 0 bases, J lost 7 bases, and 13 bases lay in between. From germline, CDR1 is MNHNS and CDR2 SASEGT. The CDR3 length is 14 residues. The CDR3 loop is CASSEAQGSVEQYF. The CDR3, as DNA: TGTGCCAGCAGTGAAGCGCAGGGGTCGGTGGAGCAGTACTTC.

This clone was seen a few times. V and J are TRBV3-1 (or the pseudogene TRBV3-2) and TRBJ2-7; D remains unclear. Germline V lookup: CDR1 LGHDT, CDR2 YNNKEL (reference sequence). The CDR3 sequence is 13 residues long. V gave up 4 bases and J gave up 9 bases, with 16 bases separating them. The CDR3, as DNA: TGTGCCAGCAGCCCATACGACATGGGCGGGCAGTACTTC. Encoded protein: CASSPYDMGGQYF.

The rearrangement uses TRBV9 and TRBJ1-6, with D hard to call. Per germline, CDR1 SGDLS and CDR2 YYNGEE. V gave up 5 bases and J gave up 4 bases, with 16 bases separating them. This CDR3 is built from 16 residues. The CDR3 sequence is CASSPGPWQYNSPLHF. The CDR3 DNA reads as TGTGCCAGCAGTCCCGGTCCTTGGCAGTATAATTCACCCCTCCACTTT. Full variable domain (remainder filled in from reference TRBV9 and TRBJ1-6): DSGVTQTPKHLITATGQRVTLRCSPRSGDLSVYWYQQSLDQGLQFLIQYYNGEERAKGNILERFSAQQFPDLHSELNLSSLELGDSALYFCASSPGPWQYNSPLHFGNGTRLTVT.

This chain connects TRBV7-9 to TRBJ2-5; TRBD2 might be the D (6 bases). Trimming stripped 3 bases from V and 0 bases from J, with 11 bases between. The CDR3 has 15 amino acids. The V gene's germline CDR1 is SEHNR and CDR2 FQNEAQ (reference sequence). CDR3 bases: TGTGCCAGCAGCTTGGGTCGGGGGTACCAAGAGACCCAGTACTTC. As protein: CASSLGRGYQETQYF.

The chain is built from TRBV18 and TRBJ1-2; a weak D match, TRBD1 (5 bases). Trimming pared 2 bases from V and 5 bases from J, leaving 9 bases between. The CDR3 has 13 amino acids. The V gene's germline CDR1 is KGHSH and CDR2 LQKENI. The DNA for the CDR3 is TGTGCCAGCTCACCAGGACACCAGTATGGCTACACCTTC. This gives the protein CASSPGHQYGYTF.